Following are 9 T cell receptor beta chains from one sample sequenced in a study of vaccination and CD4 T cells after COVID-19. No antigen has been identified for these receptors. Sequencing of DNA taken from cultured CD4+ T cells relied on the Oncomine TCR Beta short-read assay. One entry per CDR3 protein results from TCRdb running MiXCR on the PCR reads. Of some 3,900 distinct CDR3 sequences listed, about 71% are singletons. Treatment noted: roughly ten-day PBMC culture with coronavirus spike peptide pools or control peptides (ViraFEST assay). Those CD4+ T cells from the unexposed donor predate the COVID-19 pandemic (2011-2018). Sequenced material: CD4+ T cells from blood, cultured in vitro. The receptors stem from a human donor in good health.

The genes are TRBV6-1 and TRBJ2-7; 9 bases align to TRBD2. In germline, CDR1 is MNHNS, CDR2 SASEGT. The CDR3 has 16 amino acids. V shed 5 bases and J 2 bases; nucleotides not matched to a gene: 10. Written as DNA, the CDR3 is TGTGCCAGCAGTAGGGCCGCGGGGGGGGCTACCTACGAGCAGTACTTC. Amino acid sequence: CASSRAAGGATYEQYF.

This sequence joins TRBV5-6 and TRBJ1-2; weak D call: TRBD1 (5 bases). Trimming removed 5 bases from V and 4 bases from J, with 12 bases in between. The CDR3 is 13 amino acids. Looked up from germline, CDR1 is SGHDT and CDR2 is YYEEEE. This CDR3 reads CASRPRGAYGYTF. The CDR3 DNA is TGTGCCAGCAGGCCAAGGGGTGCCTATGGCTACACCTTC.

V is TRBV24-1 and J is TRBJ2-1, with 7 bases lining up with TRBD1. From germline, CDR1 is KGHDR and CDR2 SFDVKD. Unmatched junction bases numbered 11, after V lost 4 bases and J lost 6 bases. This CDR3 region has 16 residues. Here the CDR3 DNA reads TGTGCCACCAGTGACGAGAACAGGGGATATAGCAATGAGCAGTTCTTC. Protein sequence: CATSDENRGYSNEQFF.

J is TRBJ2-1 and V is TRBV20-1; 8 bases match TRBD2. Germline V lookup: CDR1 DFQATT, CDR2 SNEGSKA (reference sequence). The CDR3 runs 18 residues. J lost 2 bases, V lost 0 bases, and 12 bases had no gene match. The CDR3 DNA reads TGCAGTGCTAGAGAGGGTAGCGGGGCTCGACGGACCTACAATGAGCAGTTCTTC. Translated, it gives CSAREGSGARRTYNEQFF.

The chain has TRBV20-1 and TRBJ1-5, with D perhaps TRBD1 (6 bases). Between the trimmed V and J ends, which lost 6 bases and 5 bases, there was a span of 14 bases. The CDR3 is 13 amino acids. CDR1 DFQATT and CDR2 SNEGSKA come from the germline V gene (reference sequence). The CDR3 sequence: CSAETGRDQPQHF. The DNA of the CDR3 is TGCAGTGCCGAGACAGGTCGAGATCAGCCCCAGCATTTT.

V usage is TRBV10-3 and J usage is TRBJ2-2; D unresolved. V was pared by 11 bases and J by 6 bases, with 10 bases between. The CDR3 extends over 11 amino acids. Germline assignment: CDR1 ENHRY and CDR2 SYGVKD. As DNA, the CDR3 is TGTGCCGACAAGTGGCCCGGGGAGCTGTTTTTT. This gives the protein CADKWPGELFF.

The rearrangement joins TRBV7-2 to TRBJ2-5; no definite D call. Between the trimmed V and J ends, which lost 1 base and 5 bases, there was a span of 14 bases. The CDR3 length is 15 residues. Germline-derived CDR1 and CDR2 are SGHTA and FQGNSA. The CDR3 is CASSLGSRASETQYF. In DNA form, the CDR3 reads TGTGCCAGCAGCTTAGGGAGTCGGGCCAGTGAGACCCAGTACTTC.

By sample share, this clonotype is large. This chain's CDR3 is CASSLGQGSSYEQYF. In DNA form, the CDR3 reads TGCGCCAGCAGCTTAGGACAGGGGAGCTCCTACGAGCAGTACTTC. The chain employs TRBV5-1 and TRBJ2-7; 9 bases are shared with TRBD1. V gave up 2 bases and J gave up 0 bases; unmatched junction bases: 3. The CDR3 runs 15 residues. The V gene's germline CDR1 is SGHRS and CDR2 YFSETQ.

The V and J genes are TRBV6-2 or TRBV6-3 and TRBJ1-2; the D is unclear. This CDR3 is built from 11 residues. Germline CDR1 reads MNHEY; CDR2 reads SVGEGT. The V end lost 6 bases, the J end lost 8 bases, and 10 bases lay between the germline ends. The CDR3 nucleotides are TGTGCCAGCAGCGATGGCAGGGGCTACACCTTC. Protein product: CASSDGRGYTF.